This T cell receptor (beta chain) was observed in a study of TIL therapy for anti-PD-1-resistant metastatic lung cancer. The libraries were made with immunoSEQ v3. Assay: immunoSEQ multiplex PCR; the TCRdb copy retains only in-frame clones and omits some. The sample has 20,000 or so clones, around four fifths seen once. As for time point: pre-treatment sample, taken before nivolumab and TIL therapy. Germline V gene lookup returns CDR1 SGHRS and CDR2 YFSETQ. This CDR3 has 14 residues. V was clipped by 2 bases and J by 2 bases; unmatched bases: 3. Sequenced here: blood, sampled at baseline. This clonotype originated in a person between 30 and 79 years old with non-small cell lung cancer. V and J are TRBV5-1 and TRBJ1-2, with 7 bases identical to TRBD1. The CDR3, as DNA: TGCGCCAGCAGCTTAGGGGGCAGGAACTATGGCTACACCTTC. Protein: CASSLGGRNYGYTF.